The clone carrying this T cell receptor (beta chain) was detected ten times or more. TCRdb itself ran the 5' RACE reads through MiXCR, one entry per CDR3 protein. The repertoire holds 50,000 to 75,000 distinct CDR3 sequences, with roughly 6.6% as singletons. Germline loops: CDR1 DFQATT, CDR2 SNEGSKA (reference sequence). This CDR3 contains 14 residues. With V trimmed by 6 bases and J by 1 base, 7 bases remained unmatched. This record comes from a study of spatial heterogeneity in lung cancer. Time point specified: sample taken at primary tumor resection. The chain joins TRBV20-1 to TRBJ1-1; 8 bases agree with TRBD1. The TCR sequence derives from a female donor with early-stage non-small cell lung cancer. Sample: PBMCs, taken at surgery. This CDR3 is CSAGTTGANTEAFF. In DNA, the CDR3 is TGCAGTGCCGGAACGACAGGGGCGAACACTGAAGCTTTCTTT.